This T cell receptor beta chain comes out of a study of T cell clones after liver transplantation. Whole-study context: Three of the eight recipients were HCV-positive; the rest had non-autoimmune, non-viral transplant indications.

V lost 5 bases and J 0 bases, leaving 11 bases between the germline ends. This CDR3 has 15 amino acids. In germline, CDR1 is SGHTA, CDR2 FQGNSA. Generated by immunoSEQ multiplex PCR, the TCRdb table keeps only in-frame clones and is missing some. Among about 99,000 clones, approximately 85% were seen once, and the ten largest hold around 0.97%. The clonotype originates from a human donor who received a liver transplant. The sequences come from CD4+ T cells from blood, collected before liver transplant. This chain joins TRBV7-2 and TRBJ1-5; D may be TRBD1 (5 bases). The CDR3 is CASSPGTVSNQPQHF. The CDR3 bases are TGTGCCAGCAGCCCCGGGACCGTTAGCAATCAGCCCCAGCATTTT.